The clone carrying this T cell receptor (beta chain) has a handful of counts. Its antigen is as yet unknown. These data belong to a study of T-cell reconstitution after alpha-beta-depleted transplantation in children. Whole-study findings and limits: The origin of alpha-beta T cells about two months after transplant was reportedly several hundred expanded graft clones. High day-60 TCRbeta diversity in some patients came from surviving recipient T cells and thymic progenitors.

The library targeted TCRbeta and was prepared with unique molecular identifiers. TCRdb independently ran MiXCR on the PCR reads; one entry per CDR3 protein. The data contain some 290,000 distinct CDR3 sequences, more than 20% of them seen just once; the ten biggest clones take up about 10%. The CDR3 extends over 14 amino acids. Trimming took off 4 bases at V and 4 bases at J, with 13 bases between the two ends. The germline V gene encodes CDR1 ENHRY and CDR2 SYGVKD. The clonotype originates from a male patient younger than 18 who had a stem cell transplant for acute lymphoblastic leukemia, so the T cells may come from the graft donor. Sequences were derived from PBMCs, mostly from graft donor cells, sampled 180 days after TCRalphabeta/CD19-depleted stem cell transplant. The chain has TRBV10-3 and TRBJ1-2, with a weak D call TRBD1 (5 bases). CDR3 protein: CAISVQGVPYGYTF. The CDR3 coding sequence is TGTGCCATCAGTGTACAAGGGGTCCCCTATGGCTACACCTTC.